The T cell receptor beta chain described here comes from a study of cytomegalovirus exposure and HLA in healthy donors. Libraries were prepared by immunoSEQ multiplex PCR; TCRdb keeps only in-frame clonotypes and omits some of them. The sample lists 200,000 to 250,000 clones; roughly 87% were seen once. Germline V CDR1 and CDR2: SQVTM, ANQGSEA. CDR3 length: 14 amino acids. Unmatched junction bases numbered 5, after V lost 5 bases and J lost 4 bases. Sequences were obtained from PBMCs. The V and J genes are TRBV29-1 and TRBJ2-1, with 10 positions matching TRBD2. This clonotype was sampled from a woman under 30 in good health and CMV-seropositive. The CDR3 nucleotides read TGCAGCGTTTCTCTAGCGGGGGTATACAATGAGCAGTTCTTC. This gives the protein CSVSLAGVYNEQFF.